These T cell receptor beta chains were read from a single sample in a study of early stage breast cancer tumors. Assay used: immunoSEQ multiplex PCR; TCRdb lists only in-frame clones, some missing. The profile covers 25,000 to 35,000 clones, with about three fifths appearing a single time and roughly 8% taken by the ten largest. Sequenced input: breast tumor tissue. Source of these receptors: a person in their fifties or sixties with breast cancer. Both conserved end residues are part of each CDR3. The D gene is left open where the match is weak. Only part of the rows carry a size: once, few, many, or a class if the clone is expanded.

CASSLARQGAGYGYTF	TGTGCCAGCAGCTTAGCTCGACAGGGGGCAGGCTATGGCTACACCTTC	-	TRBD1	TRBV7-9	TRBJ1-2
CASSMGTSGHNEQFF	TGTGCCAGTAGTATGGGGACTAGCGGACACAATGAGCAGTTCTTC	medium-sized	TRBD2	TRBV19	TRBJ2-1
CASSVGSVGTGELFF	TGTGCCAGCAGCGTAGGCAGCGTGGGCACCGGGGAGCTGTTTTTT	-	-	TRBV9	TRBJ2-2
CASSFLQGAAGTEAFF	TGTGCCAGCAGTTTCCTACAGGGGGCTGCTGGGACTGAAGCTTTCTTT	-	TRBD1	TRBV27	TRBJ1-1
CASSQSTSGRLVDEQFF	TGTGCCAGCAGCCAGAGCACTAGCGGGAGACTGGTCGATGAGCAGTTCTTC	once	TRBD2	TRBV7-6	TRBJ2-1
CARSLTGGHNQPQHF	TGTGCCAGAAGCTTAACGGGTGGTCACAATCAGCCCCAGCATTTT	-	-	TRBV7-5	TRBJ1-5
CATSRVGATGEKLFF	TGTGCCACCAGCAGAGTCGGGGCCACTGGTGAAAAACTGTTTTTT	few	-	TRBV15	TRBJ1-4
CASTRAGEGYNEQFF	TGTGCCAGCACCAGAGCGGGAGAGGGGTACAATGAGCAGTTCTTC	-	TRBD2	TRBV7-2	TRBJ2-1
CASSQGKGSYEQYF	TGTGCCAGCAGCCAAGGAAAGGGATCCTACGAGCAGTACTTC	-	-	TRBV4-2	TRBJ2-7
CASSPPTQGKSEAFF	TGTGCCAGCTCACCACCGACCCAGGGGAAATCTGAAGCTTTCTTT	-	-	TRBV18	TRBJ1-1
CASSPRQGAYEQYF	TGTGCCAGCAGTCCCCGACAGGGGGCCTACGAGCAGTACTTC	-	TRBD1	TRBV27	TRBJ2-7
CASSPSRAGDTGELFF	TGTGCCAGCTCACCTTCTCGAGCGGGAGACACCGGGGAGCTGTTTTTT	-	TRBD2	TRBV18	TRBJ2-2
CASSETPVSYEQYF	TGTGCCAGCAGTGAAACCCCCGTCTCCTACGAGCAGTACTTC	-	-	TRBV2	TRBJ2-7
CASSFTDTEAFF	TGTGCCAGCAGCTTCACAGACACTGAAGCTTTCTTT	-	-	TRBV7-2	TRBJ1-1
CASSEIAGGTGELFF	TGTGCCAGCAGTGAAATAGCGGGAGGGACCGGGGAGCTGTTTTTT	-	TRBD2	TRBV2	TRBJ2-2
CASSYLPSYEQYF	TGTGCCAGCAGTTACTTACCGTCCTACGAGCAGTACTTC	many	-	TRBV6-6	TRBJ2-7
CASSLPFGQGGVNTEAFF	TGCGCCAGCAGCTTGCCCTTTGGACAGGGTGGGGTGAACACTGAAGCTTTCTTT	few	TRBD1	TRBV5-1	TRBJ1-1
CASSSTGRETQYF	TGTGCCAGCAGCTCGACAGGGCGGGAGACCCAGTACTTC	-	TRBD1	TRBV7-6	TRBJ2-5
CASSNGGSNQPQHF	TGTGCCAGTAGTAACGGCGGGAGCAATCAGCCCCAGCATTTT	-	-	TRBV19	TRBJ1-5
CASSPGPSGIQYF	TGTGCCAGCAGCCCGGGACCGAGTGGCATTCAGTACTTC	many	-	TRBV7-2	TRBJ2-4
CASSLSVGGADGYTF	TGTGCCAGCAGCTTAAGTGTTGGTGGGGCAGATGGCTACACCTTC	-	-	TRBV7-9	TRBJ1-2
CAIRPGLAGEQETQYF	TGTGCCATCAGACCTGGACTAGCGGGGGAACAAGAGACCCAGTACTTC	-	TRBD2	TRBV10-3	TRBJ2-5
CASSLGQADSGNTIYF	TGTGCCAGCAGCTTGGGACAAGCGGACTCTGGAAACACCATATATTTT	-	-	TRBV11-2	TRBJ1-3